The 24 T cell receptor beta chains given below trace back to one sample, sequenced in a study of neurological immune-mediated disorders. TCRdb analysed the 5' RACE reads with MiXCR anew, one entry per CDR3 protein. The repertoire holds over 25,000 distinct CDR3 sequences, with 20% to 25% as singletons. Sequencing used CD4+ T cells from blood. The receptors stem from a man aged 45-65 years with HTLV-1-associated myelopathy (HAM/TSP).

Ten or more counts support this clonotype. This chain joins TRBV10-3 and TRBJ2-2; 11 nucleotides align to TRBD2. Germline values: CDR1 ENHRY, CDR2 SYGVKD. Trimming took 3 bases from V and 4 from J; bases not matched to a gene: 4. The CDR3 has 16 residues. The CDR3 DNA follows: TGTGCCATCAGTGACGTACTAGCGGGGGTCACCGGGGAGCTGTTTTTT. Its protein is CAISDVLAGVTGELFF.

Many counts were recorded for this clonotype. The rearrangement joins TRBV9 to TRBJ2-7; 11 nucleotides match TRBD2. J was trimmed by 2 bases and V by 3 bases; bases with no gene match: 4. This CDR3 is 15 amino acids long. Germline loops: CDR1 SGDLS, CDR2 YYNGEE. CDR3 sequence: CASSARLAGPYEQYF. The CDR3 nucleotides read TGTGCCAGCAGCGCTCGACTAGCGGGGCCCTACGAGCAGTACTTC.

This chain joins TRBV6-1 and TRBJ1-3; tentatively, D is TRBD1 (5 bases). Trimming took off 5 bases at V and 2 bases at J, with 16 bases between the two ends. The CDR3 has 16 amino acids. Germline CDR1 reads MNHNS; CDR2 reads SASEGT. Here the CDR3 reads CASSSLGGVPGNTIYF. The CDR3 DNA follows: TGTGCCAGCAGTTCCCTCGGGGGGGTTCCTGGAAACACCATATATTTT.

In this sample, this clonotype turned up once. The genes are TRBV20-1 and TRBJ1-2; tentatively, D is TRBD1 (6 bases). V was shortened by 3 bases and J by 4 bases, with 12 bases between the two germline ends. Germline loops: CDR1 DFQATT, CDR2 SNEGSKA (reference sequence). The CDR3 is 13 amino acids. The chain's CDR3 is CSASPTGSYGYTF. DNA of the CDR3: TGCAGTGCTAGTCCCACAGGGTCCTATGGCTACACCTTC.

This clonotype was recorded many times. The chain joins TRBV27 to TRBJ1-2, with D tentatively TRBD1 (5 bases). The CDR3 spans 13 residues. Trimming stripped 6 bases from V and 4 bases from J, with 12 bases between. Germline lookup yields CDR1 MNHEY and CDR2 SMNVEV (reference sequence). CDR3 in DNA: TGTGCCAGCAGCCTCGCAGGGACCTATGGCTACACCTTC. Protein: CASSLAGTYGYTF.

This clonotype qualifies as medium-sized (0.01 to 0.1%). The chain uses TRBV20-1 and TRBJ2-1; D is perhaps TRBD2 (5 bases). Germline CDR1 is DFQATT and CDR2 is SNEGSKA (reference sequence). The CDR3 runs to 17 residues. The V end lost 5 bases, the J end lost 0 bases, and 20 bases lay between the germline ends. In nucleotides, the CDR3 is TGCAGTGCTCCAAGCCCCTTGAGGGCGAGCTCCTACAATGAGCAGTTCTTC. This encodes CSAPSPLRASSYNEQFF.

This clonotype showed up many times. The V and J genes are TRBV7-2 and TRBJ2-7; D gene ambiguous. Trimming cost V 5 bases and J 2 bases, with 16 bases left between them. The CDR3 runs to 15 residues. Germline V lookup: CDR1 SGHTA, CDR2 FQGNSA. In nucleotides, the CDR3 is TGTGCCAGCAGCCCCCAGTCTGAGGTCCCCTACGAGCAGTACTTC. It translates to CASSPQSEVPYEQYF. Filled out from reference TRBV7-2 and TRBJ2-7, the complete variable domain reads GAGVSQSPSNKVTEKGKDVELRCDPISGHTALYWYRQSLGQGLEFLIYFQGNSAPDKSGLPSDRFSAERTGGSVSTLTIQRTQQEDSAVYLCASSPQSEVPYEQYFGPGTRLTVT.

This clonotype was seen only a few times. V and J are TRBV10-3 and TRBJ2-5; 13 bases line up with TRBD2. This CDR3 has 15 amino acids. Germline V CDR1 and CDR2: ENHRY, SYGVKD. Trimming removed 5 bases from V and 2 bases from J; junction bases left unmatched: 2. The DNA of the CDR3 is TGTGCCATCAGTAAGGGACTAGCGGGACAAGAGACCCAGTACTTC. This codes for CAISKGLAGQETQYF.

For this clonotype: Just one base apart from a much larger clone, this may be a read error. J is TRBJ1-6 and V is TRBV20-1; D call uncertain. This CDR3 has 16 residues. CDR1 DFQATT and CDR2 SNEGSKA come from the germline V gene (reference sequence). Trimming left V 0 bases short and J 7 bases short, with 16 bases between. For the CDR3, the DNA is TGCAGTGCTAGAGACAGGAGGGCCGTGGGAAATTCACCCCTCCACTTT. Translated: CSARDRRAVGNSPLHF.

This rearrangement joins TRBV5-4 to TRBJ1-1; TRBD1 aligns across 8 bases. The J segment lost 6 bases and the V segment lost 2 bases, leaving 9 bases of the junction unmatched. Germline assignment: CDR1 SGHNT and CDR2 YYREEE (reference sequence). This CDR3 has 15 amino acids. In DNA form, the CDR3 reads TGTGCCAGCAGCTTTAGGACAGGGTCATGGGCTGAAGCTTTCTTT. Translation gives CASSFRTGSWAEAFF.

The sample holds many counts of this clonotype. The rearrangement joins TRBV5-1 to TRBJ2-7; D is possibly TRBD1 or TRBD2 (5 bases each). CDR1 and CDR2 (germline): SGHRS, YFSETQ. V was shortened by 4 bases and J by 0 bases, with 14 bases between the two germline ends. The CDR3 extends over 15 amino acids. CDR3 sequence reads: CASSPEVGVSYEQYF. In DNA form, the CDR3 reads TGCGCCAGCAGCCCGGAGGTAGGGGTCTCCTACGAGCAGTACTTC.

By its share, this clonotype is medium-sized. This chain links TRBV3-1 with TRBJ1-1, with D perhaps matching TRBD1 (6 bases). The germline gives CDR1 LGHDT, CDR2 YNNKEL (reference sequence). The CDR3 has 16 residues. Trimming removed 5 bases at V and 0 bases at J, with 16 bases between. In DNA, the CDR3 is TGTGCCAGCAGCTCGGGGGGCGCGAAAATGAACACTGAAGCTTTCTTT. Translating it yields CASSSGGAKMNTEAFF.

This clonotype was recorded many times. The chain combines TRBV5-1 with TRBJ2-7, with TRBD2 matching over 12 bases. The V gene end was trimmed by 0 bases and the J gene end by 3 bases; junction bases not matched to a gene: 7. Germline CDR1 reads SGHRS; CDR2 reads YFSETQ. The CDR3 consists of 17 residues. CDR3 sequence (DNA): TGCGCCAGCAGCTTGGAGCTAGCGGGGGGGTACCGCTACGAGCAGTACTTC. The encoded protein is CASSLELAGGYRYEQYF.

A remark on this clonotype: A much bigger clone sits one base away, suggesting this may be a read error. The chain recombines TRBV2 with TRBJ1-1; a possible D gene is TRBD1 (5 bases). CDR1 and CDR2 from the germline V gene are SNHLY and FYNNEI. Trimming left V 10 bases short and J 1 base short, with 10 bases between. The CDR3 has 12 residues. CDR3 bases: TGTGCCAACCGGGGCGAGAACACTGAAGCTTTCTTT. It translates to CANRGENTEAFF.

This clonotype was detected once. V gene TRBV20-1 combines with J gene TRBJ2-1; 8 bases line up with TRBD1. The V gene's germline CDR1 is DFQATT and CDR2 SNEGSKA (reference sequence). The CDR3 extends over 16 amino acids. Trimming cost V 8 bases and J 3 bases; bases outside gene matches: 15. CDR3: CSSNYPRTGFYNEQFF. The CDR3 DNA follows: TGCAGTTCTAATTATCCAAGGACAGGGTTCTACAATGAGCAGTTCTTC.

This clonotype was counted ten times or more. The chain employs TRBV5-1 and TRBJ2-3, with 8 nucleotides matching TRBD1. The CDR3 loop spans 16 amino acids. Trimming cost V 0 bases and J 4 bases; bases outside gene matches: 7. The germline CDR1 and CDR2 sequences are SGHRS and YFSETQ. The CDR3 here is CASSLAGQGAADTQYF. The CDR3 bases are TGCGCCAGCAGCTTGGCCGGTCAGGGGGCCGCAGATACGCAGTATTTT.

This chain links TRBV5-1 with TRBJ1-2; no definite D call. CDR3 length: 15 amino acids. V lost 0 bases to trimming and J lost 2 bases, with 11 bases between them. CDR1 SGHRS and CDR2 YFSETQ come from the germline V gene. CDR3 sequence (DNA): TGCGCCAGCAGCTTGGCCGGGGAGCCGAACTATGGCTACACCTTC. It codes for CASSLAGEPNYGYTF.

Ten or more counts support this clonotype. The chain uses TRBV29-1 and TRBJ1-1; D is possibly TRBD1 (5 bases). The CDR3 sequence is 13 residues long. The germline V gene encodes CDR1 SQVTM and CDR2 ANQGSEA. Trimming left V 7 bases short and J 5 bases short, with 17 bases between. CDR3 protein: CSGGPAGGTEAFF. Written as DNA, the CDR3 is TGCAGCGGGGGCCCCGCTGGCGGGACTGAAGCTTTCTTT.

The J gene is TRBJ1-1, the V gene TRBV14; D unresolved. Deletions cut 6 bases from V and 3 bases from J, with 11 bases between. The CDR3 contains 13 residues. The germline V gene has CDR1 SGHDN and CDR2 FVKESK. The CDR3 is CASRNEPYTEAFF. Written as DNA, the CDR3 is TGTGCCAGCAGAAACGAACCTTACACTGAAGCTTTCTTT.

This clonotype has ten or more counts. The chain couples TRBV6-1 to TRBJ1-2; 9 bases line up with TRBD1. There are 15 residues in the CDR3. Germline V gene sequence: CDR1 MNHNS, CDR2 SASEGT. V shed 2 bases and J 9 bases; nucleotides not matched to a gene: 10. CDR3 amino acids: CASSEFSPGQGRYTF. The CDR3 DNA sequence: TGTGCCAGCAGTGAATTCTCACCGGGACAGGGACGCTACACCTTC.

The rearrangement links TRBV12-3 or TRBV12-4 to TRBJ1-1; a weak D match, TRBD1 (5 bases). V lost 3 bases and J 5 bases, leaving 16 bases between the germline ends. The length of the CDR3 is 15 residues. CDR3 bases: TGTGCCAGCAGTTTTTCTACAGGTACGGGGACTGAAGCTTTCTTT. This translates into CASSFSTGTGTEAFF.

This clonotype has at least ten counts. The chain has TRBV20-1 and TRBJ1-1, with 8 bases aligning to TRBD1. The germline CDR1 and CDR2 sequences are DFQATT and SNEGSKA (reference sequence). Trimming removed 5 bases from V and 11 bases from J; junction bases left unmatched: 10. The CDR3 consists of 12 residues. CDR3 amino acids: CSAVSDRAMAFF. The CDR3, as DNA: TGCAGTGCTGTTTCGGACAGGGCCATGGCTTTCTTT.

This clonotype was observed at least ten times. J is TRBJ1-4 and V is TRBV20-1; a possible D gene is TRBD1 (5 bases). V was clipped by 1 base and J by 5 bases, with 14 bases between them. This CDR3 region has 15 residues. Germline V lookup: CDR1 DFQATT, CDR2 SNEGSKA (reference sequence). The CDR3 is CSARAPQGRNEKLFF. Written as DNA, the CDR3 is TGCAGTGCTAGAGCCCCTCAGGGTAGAAATGAAAAACTGTTTTTT.

This clonotype was counted ten times or more. V gene TRBV5-1 combines with J gene TRBJ1-5; possibly TRBD1 for D (6 bases). Germline V gene data show CDR1 as SGHRS and CDR2 as YFSETQ. This CDR3 spans 15 amino acids. V lost 4 bases and J 7 bases, leaving 18 bases between the germline ends. The CDR3 is CASSLEGGGRQPQHF. CDR3 bases: TGCGCCAGCAGCCTCGAGGGGGGGGGACGACAGCCCCAGCATTTT.